The 26 T cell receptor beta chains below all came from one sample that was sequenced in a study of T cell responses to AZD1222 COVID-19 vaccine. Profiling relied on immunoSEQ multiplex PCR, and the TCRdb table lists in-frame clones only, not all of them. This sample yields roughly 120,000 clones, of which over 90% are seen a single time; about 3% belongs to the top ten. Specimen: peripheral blood, collected 28 days after the second AZD1222 dose. These receptors were obtained from an adult who received the AZD1222 COVID-19 vaccine.

The J gene is TRBJ2-7, the V gene TRBV9; 10 nucleotides align to TRBD2. The V and J ends lost 3 bases and 6 bases, in that order; junction bases with no gene match: 6. CDR3 length: 14 amino acids. Germline values: CDR1 SGDLS, CDR2 YYNGEE. CDR3 sequence (DNA): TGTGCCAGCAGCGCGCGGCTAGCGGGAGTCGAGCAGTACTTC. Amino acid sequence: CASSARLAGVEQYF.

The chain joins TRBV9 to TRBJ2-7, with D perhaps given as TRBD1 or TRBD2 (6 bases each). Per germline, CDR1 SGDLS and CDR2 YYNGEE. The CDR3 has 15 amino acids. V was cut by 4 bases and J by 3 bases, with 17 bases left in between. The CDR3 here is CASSPEGGGSYEQYF. CDR3 sequence (DNA): TGTGCCAGCAGCCCCGAAGGAGGGGGGAGCTACGAGCAGTACTTC.

This clone was recorded only once. V and J are TRBV27 and TRBJ2-2, with 7 bases identical to TRBD1. J lost 1 base, V lost 4 bases, and 6 bases had no gene match. CDR1 is MNHEY and CDR2 is SMNVEV in the germline V gene (reference sequence). The CDR3 contains 16 residues. This CDR3 is CASSSPWDRNTGELFF. CDR3 coding DNA: TGTGCCAGCAGTTCACCCTGGGACAGGAACACCGGGGAGCTGTTTTTT.

The chain couples TRBV5-1 to TRBJ2-1; D gene uncertain. Deletions cut 0 bases from V and 11 bases from J, with 12 bases between. Germline V CDR1 and CDR2: SGHRS, YFSETQ. The CDR3 extends over 13 amino acids. The DNA for the CDR3 is TGCGCCAGCAGCTTGGCCGGGCTCAGCAAGCAGTTCTTC. Residues: CASSLAGLSKQFF.

The rearrangement joins TRBV3-1 (or the pseudogene TRBV3-2) to TRBJ1-1; D gene uncertain. The CDR3 is 13 amino acids. Deletions cut 1 base from V and 5 bases from J, with 8 bases between. Germline CDR1 is LGHDT and CDR2 is YNNKEL (reference sequence). The CDR3 region is CASSQVLGTEAFF. CDR3 DNA: TGTGCCAGCAGCCAAGTATTGGGGACTGAAGCTTTCTTT.

The chain joins TRBV7-8 to TRBJ1-6; unclear D gene. Germline CDR1 reads SGHVS; CDR2 reads FQNEAQ. The CDR3 loop spans 15 amino acids. V gave up 1 base and J gave up 7 bases, with 11 bases separating them. The CDR3 loop is CASSLGSGLNSPLHF. CDR3 bases: TGTGCCAGCAGCTTAGGGTCGGGGTTGAATTCACCCCTCCACTTT.

This clone was recorded once. V and J are TRBV3-1 (or the pseudogene TRBV3-2) and TRBJ1-2; 7 bases align to TRBD1. Looked up from germline, CDR1 is LGHDT and CDR2 is YNNKEL (reference sequence). The V segment lost 10 bases and the J segment 4 bases; nucleotides outside the gene matches: 3. The CDR3 sequence is 11 residues long. CDR3 in DNA: TGTGCCACCTACAGGGGCTATGGCTACACCTTC. Its protein product is CATYRGYGYTF.

This sequence joins TRBV11-3 and TRBJ2-5, with D unresolved. The germline V and J ends were trimmed by 2 bases and 1 base, with 8 bases remaining between them. This CDR3 contains 14 residues. The germline V gene has CDR1 SGHNT and CDR2 YENEEA. CDR3 residues: CASSLSGSQETQYF. The CDR3 coding sequence is TGTGCCAGCAGCTTATCAGGATCCCAAGAGACCCAGTACTTC.

The chain uses TRBV9 and TRBJ2-3, with D possibly being TRBD2 (6 bases). Germline loops: CDR1 SGDLS, CDR2 YYNGEE. V was shortened by 0 bases and J by 1 base, with 15 bases between the two germline ends. There are 17 residues in the CDR3. The CDR3: CASSVAPPGGGTDTQYF. The CDR3 DNA reads TGTGCCAGCAGCGTAGCCCCCCCGGGCGGGGGCACAGATACGCAGTATTTT.

The chain uses TRBV6-5 and TRBJ1-2; TRBD1 matches at 8 bases. This CDR3 has 14 amino acids. V lost 5 bases to trimming and J lost 6 bases; unmatched junction nucleotides: 8. The germline gives CDR1 MNHEY, CDR2 SVGAGI. The CDR3 bases are TGTGCCAGCAGTCGACAGGGGTCGGGCGATGGCTACACCTTC. It is translated as CASSRQGSGDGYTF.

This clone rates as medium-sized (0.01 to 0.1%). The V gene is TRBV4-1, the J gene TRBJ1-5; D not certain. V gave up 1 base and J gave up 5 bases, with 15 bases separating them. This CDR3 spans 16 amino acids. CDR1 and CDR2 from the germline V gene are MGHRA and YSYEKL. DNA of the CDR3: TGCGCCAGCAGCCAAGTTAGGCAGAGAGACGATCAGCCCCAGCATTTT. This codes for CASSQVRQRDDQPQHF.

Of note for this clone: This specimen includes other DNA sequences encoding the same CDR3. The chain links TRBV12-3 or TRBV12-4 to TRBJ1-3; D gene unclear. The CDR3 consists of 13 residues. Trimming stripped 3 bases from V and 4 bases from J, with 7 bases between. CDR3 amino acids: CASSLEGGNTIYF. In DNA, the CDR3 is TGTGCCAGCAGTTTGGAGGGAGGAAACACCATATATTTT.

About this clone: Sequence at one end of the junction differs from germline and may be a read error. The V call is TRBV27, the J call TRBJ2-7; 7 bases match TRBD2. The length of the CDR3 is 16 residues. Germline-derived CDR1 and CDR2 are MNHEY and SMNVEV (reference sequence). Written as DNA, the CDR3 is TGTGCCAGCAGTGTATCAGCGGGGAGGGCTCCCTACGAGCAGTACTTC. Its protein product is CASSVSAGRAPYEQYF.

V gene TRBV18 combines with J gene TRBJ1-5, with a possible D match to TRBD1 (6 bases). CDR1 is KGHSH and CDR2 is LQKENI in the germline V gene. CDR3 length equals 12 residues. The ends were cut back, 5 bases at V and 6 bases at J, with 8 bases in the middle. The CDR3 reads CASSEGGQPQHF. In DNA form, the CDR3 reads TGTGCCAGCTCAGAAGGGGGTCAGCCCCAGCATTTT.

The chain recombines TRBV7-9 with TRBJ2-2, with D possibly called TRBD1 or TRBD2 (7 bases each). V gave up 5 bases and J gave up 0 bases, with 13 bases separating them. The germline V gene has CDR1 SEHNR and CDR2 FQNEAQ (reference sequence). The CDR3 length is 16 residues. CDR3 sequence reads: CASSQGGHTNTGELFF. The DNA for the CDR3 is TGTGCCAGCAGCCAGGGGGGGCATACGAACACCGGGGAGCTGTTTTTT.

The gene calls are TRBV3-1 (or the pseudogene TRBV3-2) and TRBJ1-2, with 7 bases identical to TRBD1. The germline gives CDR1 LGHDT, CDR2 YNNKEL (reference sequence). Losses at the gene ends were 4 bases for V and 6 bases for J; bases not matched to a gene: 5. The CDR3 sequence is 13 residues long. CDR3 sequence: CASSRRQGNGYTF. The CDR3 DNA reads as TGTGCCAGCAGCCGTCGACAGGGTAATGGCTACACCTTC.

The chain employs TRBV10-1 and TRBJ1-2; D gene ambiguous. The CDR3 runs 12 residues. Trimming removed 0 bases at V and 8 bases at J, with 7 bases between. CDR1 is WNHNN, CDR2 SYGVQD, per germline (reference sequence). DNA of the CDR3: TGCGCCAGCAGTGAGTCGGGCGGGGGCTACACCTTC. Translating gives CASSESGGGYTF.

This clone was seen a single time. The chain recombines TRBV19 with TRBJ1-4; D unresolved. Trimming stripped 10 bases from V and 12 bases from J, with 15 bases between. This CDR3 spans 11 amino acids. Germline assignment: CDR1 LNHDA and CDR2 SQIVND (reference sequence). In DNA form, the CDR3 reads TGTGCCACCAGGACTCCTAAGCAACTGTTTTTT. Its protein is CATRTPKQLFF.

The chain links TRBV4-1 to TRBJ2-1; TRBD2 agrees at 16 bases. The CDR3 length is 19 residues. Trimming cost V 3 bases and J 4 bases; bases outside gene matches: 9. Germline-derived CDR1 and CDR2 are MGHRA and YSYEKL. The DNA for the CDR3 is TGCGCCAGCAGCCACTTGGGACTAGCGGGGGGGTTTCTTTACAATGAGCAGTTCTTC. Translated, it gives CASSHLGLAGGFLYNEQFF.

The chain is built from TRBV27 and TRBJ1-1; possible D gene TRBD1, 5 bases. CDR3 size: 14 residues. The V end was cut by 5 bases, the J end by 1 base, with 11 bases between. Germline assignment: CDR1 MNHEY and CDR2 SMNVEV (reference sequence). CDR3 sequence reads: CASSPRGWNTEAFF. In nucleotides, the CDR3 is TGTGCCAGCAGTCCCCGGGGGTGGAACACTGAAGCTTTCTTT.

This sequence joins TRBV30 and TRBJ2-3; TRBD1 might be the D (6 bases). The CDR3 length is 15 residues. CDR1 GTSNPN and CDR2 SVGIG come from the germline V gene (reference sequence). The germline V and J ends were trimmed by 0 bases and 0 bases, with 10 bases remaining between them. The CDR3 sequence: CAWSVMGASTDTQYF. CDR3 DNA sequence: TGTGCCTGGAGTGTAATGGGGGCCAGCACAGATACGCAGTATTTT.

This clone was detected a few times. The chain couples TRBV6-5 to TRBJ1-2; no clear D gene. The germline V gene encodes CDR1 MNHEY and CDR2 SVGAGI. CDR3 length: 10 amino acids. V was pared by 6 bases and J by 8 bases, with 7 bases between. This CDR3 is CASRSPGYTF. In nucleotides, the CDR3 is TGTGCCAGCAGGTCACCCGGCTACACCTTC.

This rearrangement joins TRBV30 to TRBJ1-5; possible D gene TRBD1, 5 bases. The V gene lost 4 bases and the J gene lost 1 base, with 11 bases spanning the gap. CDR3 size: 14 residues. Germline V gives CDR1 GTSNPN, CDR2 SVGIG (reference sequence). CDR3 residues: CAWKKGTSNQPQHF. The CDR3 DNA is TGTGCCTGGAAAAAGGGGACGAGCAATCAGCCCCAGCATTTT.

The rearrangement joins TRBV4-1 to TRBJ2-2; D is uncertain. The germline V gene has CDR1 MGHRA and CDR2 YSYEKL. V dropped 7 bases and J dropped 1 base, with 10 bases sitting between them. CDR3 length: 14 residues. The CDR3 sequence is CASTRTENTGELFF. In DNA form, the CDR3 reads TGCGCCAGCACGAGGACCGAGAACACCGGGGAGCTGTTTTTT.

This chain links TRBV5-5 with TRBJ1-5; no clear D. This CDR3 comprises 16 residues. Trimming pared 0 bases from V and 4 bases from J, leaving 14 bases between. Looked up from germline, CDR1 is SGHKS and CDR2 is YYEKEE (reference sequence). For the CDR3, the DNA is TGTGCCAGCAGCTTGGTTGGTTACGGGCTGAATCAGCCCCAGCATTTT. Amino acid sequence: CASSLVGYGLNQPQHF. Filled out from reference TRBV5-5 and TRBJ1-5, the complete variable domain reads DAGVTQSPTHLIKTRGQQVTLRCSPISGHKSVSWYQQVLGQGPQFIFQYYEKEERGRGNFPDRFSARQFPNYSSELNVNALLLGDSALYLCASSLVGYGLNQPQHFGDGTRLSIL.

The chain joins TRBV7-6 to TRBJ2-5; 9 bases agree with TRBD1. The V and J ends lost 4 bases and 5 bases, in that order; junction bases with no gene match: 14. The CDR3 consists of 17 residues. Germline V lookup: CDR1 SGHVS, CDR2 FNYEAQ. CDR3 nucleotides: TGTGCCAGCAGCTCTAGGGGACAGGGATCTGTATGGGAGACCCAGTACTTC. The encoded protein is CASSSRGQGSVWETQYF.